The 29 T cell receptor beta chains given below trace back to one sample, sequenced in a study of CD8+ T cells in alopecia areata. Treatment specified: oral pan-JAK inhibitor, 5-10 mg twice daily. cDNA prepared by RNA extraction and subsequent reverse transcription served as the template for sequencing. TCRdb keeps only in-frame clones here, not all; method: immunoSEQ multiplex PCR. The table has 150,000 to 200,000 clones, about 65% seen once. The material sequenced was CD4+ T cells sorted from blood, taken around week 50, from a patient treated with tofacitinib. The receptor source for this set is a human donor with alopecia areata.

The table lists this clone with a few counts. This sequence joins TRBV27 and TRBJ2-7, with 9 bases aligning to TRBD2. Germline CDR1 and CDR2: MNHEY and SMNVEV (reference sequence). CDR3 size: 16 residues. J lost 3 bases, V lost 5 bases, and 11 bases had no gene match. The CDR3, as DNA: TGTGCCAGCAGTCGAACCGGACTAGCGCTGAACTACGAGCAGTACTTC. It specifies CASSRTGLALNYEQYF.

V is TRBV30 and J is TRBJ2-1; weak D call: TRBD2 (5 bases). Germline loops: CDR1 GTSNPN, CDR2 SVGIG (reference sequence). The CDR3 covers 11 residues. V gave up 1 base and J gave up 13 bases, with 11 bases separating them. The CDR3 is CAWSAGNEQFF. As DNA, the CDR3 is TGTGCCTGGAGTGCGGGAAACGAACAGTTCTTC.

This clone has ten or more counts. V gene TRBV6-5 combines with J gene TRBJ1-2; weak D call: TRBD1 (5 bases). V lost 4 bases, J lost 5 bases, and 14 bases lay in between. This CDR3 spans 14 amino acids. The V gene's germline CDR1 is MNHEY and CDR2 SVGAGI. The CDR3 sequence: CASSLGAQLYGYTF. CDR3 nucleotide sequence: TGTGCCAGCAGTTTAGGGGCCCAACTATATGGCTACACCTTC.

The J gene is TRBJ1-5, the V gene TRBV7-2; TRBD1 might be the D (5 bases). This CDR3 is built from 13 residues. The ends were cut back, 7 bases at V and 5 bases at J, with 12 bases in the middle. From germline, CDR1 is SGHTA and CDR2 FQGNSA. CDR3: CASTDTADQPQHF. CDR3 DNA: TGTGCCAGCACGGACACAGCAGATCAGCCCCAGCATTTT.

This clone was seen a few times. The rearrangement uses TRBV10-3 and TRBJ2-7, with a tentative D call TRBD2 (6 bases). CDR1 is ENHRY and CDR2 is SYGVKD in the germline V gene. Trimming cost V 4 bases and J 0 bases, with 13 bases left between them. The CDR3 sequence is 15 residues long. In nucleotides, the CDR3 is TGTGCCATCAGTGCCGGTAGCGGTAACTCCTACGAGCAGTACTTC. This codes for CAISAGSGNSYEQYF.

The chain links TRBV7-6 to TRBJ1-6, with 7 nucleotides matching TRBD1. V lost 4 bases and J lost 0; bases outside the gene matches: 9. CDR1 is SGHVS, CDR2 FNYEAQ, per germline. The CDR3 has 18 amino acids. CDR3 nucleotides: TGTGCCAGCAGCTCGGACAGGATTACTGACTCCTATAATTCACCCCTCCACTTT. It yields the protein CASSSDRITDSYNSPLHF.

The genes are TRBV7-2 and TRBJ1-1; D is perhaps TRBD1 (6 bases). V shed 5 bases and J shed 5 bases, with 21 bases lying between them. The CDR3 consists of 16 residues. Germline-derived CDR1 and CDR2 are SGHTA and FQGNSA. DNA of the CDR3: TGTGCCAGCAGCCCCTCCGGATTCAGGACAGTAACTGAAGCTTTCTTT. It is translated as CASSPSGFRTVTEAFF.

In its sample, this clone was seen once. The chain couples TRBV6-6 to TRBJ1-1, with D unclear. The CDR3 has 15 amino acids. Per the germline V gene, CDR1 is MNHNY and CDR2 is SVGAGI (reference sequence). V was clipped by 4 bases and J by 0 bases, with 12 bases between them. The DNA for the CDR3 is TGTGCCAGCAGTTTCACGCCTGATATGAACACTGAAGCTTTCTTT. Amino acid sequence: CASSFTPDMNTEAFF.

This clone has a handful of counts. J is TRBJ1-3 and V is TRBV10-3; D call uncertain. The CDR3 contains 11 residues. V was pared by 8 bases and J by 4 bases, with 6 bases between. Germline values: CDR1 ENHRY, CDR2 SYGVKD. The CDR3 protein is CAIRGGNTIYF. CDR3 DNA: TGTGCCATCCGCGGGGGAAACACCATATATTTT.

This clone was counted once. The chain recombines TRBV10-3 with TRBJ2-3, with D unresolved. The CDR3 runs to 13 residues. The germline V gene encodes CDR1 ENHRY and CDR2 SYGVKD. V was pared by 3 bases and J by 2 bases, with 6 bases between. CDR3 DNA: TGTGCCATCAGTGACGGAGTCACAGATACGCAGTATTTT. Translation gives CAISDGVTDTQYF.

The chain employs TRBV5-1 and TRBJ1-2; D not resolved. The V gene lost 5 bases and the J gene lost 8 bases, with 13 bases spanning the gap. The CDR3 contains 12 residues. CDR1 is SGHRS, CDR2 YFSETQ, per germline. The CDR3 reads CASSTQSQGYTF. In nucleotides, the CDR3 is TGCGCCAGCAGTACCCAAAGCCAGGGCTACACCTTC.

The chain carries TRBV30 and TRBJ1-2; 7 bases line up with TRBD1. CDR1 is GTSNPN and CDR2 is SVGIG in the germline V gene (reference sequence). V lost 2 bases and J lost 1; bases outside the gene matches: 16. CDR3 length: 18 residues. CDR3 coding DNA: TGTGCCTGGAGTCCACTCGGGGCCGGGACAGATGATAACTATGGCTACACCTTC. Translation: CAWSPLGAGTDDNYGYTF.

The V call is TRBV12-5, the J call TRBJ1-5, with D possibly being TRBD1 (6 bases). Germline CDR1 is LGHNT and CDR2 is FRNRAP. V was cut by 5 bases and J by 5 bases, with 7 bases left in between. The CDR3 loop spans 12 amino acids. CDR3: CASGRQDQPQHF. The CDR3 bases are TGTGCTAGTGGTCGACAGGATCAGCCCCAGCATTTT.

This clone has only a few counts. The chain couples TRBV25-1 to TRBJ2-7; a weak D match, TRBD1 (6 bases). The CDR3 extends over 14 amino acids. With 3 bases removed from V and 4 bases from J, the gap between germline ends came to 13 bases. Germline V gene sequence: CDR1 MGHDK, CDR2 SYGVNS. The CDR3 reads CASSDTGRGYEQYF. For the CDR3, the DNA is TGTGCCAGCAGTGACACAGGGAGAGGATACGAGCAGTACTTC.

Ten or more counts support this clone. J is TRBJ1-6 and V is TRBV28; 8 bases match TRBD1. The CDR3 is 15 amino acids. J lost 15 bases, V lost 6 bases, and 16 bases had no gene match. CDR1 and CDR2 from the germline V gene are MDHEN and SYDVKM. CDR3 residues: CASSPDWTGSHLLHF. In DNA, the CDR3 is TGTGCCAGCAGCCCAGACTGGACAGGGTCCCATCTCCTCCACTTT.

The chain carries TRBV20-1 and TRBJ2-7; D is unresolved. CDR3 size: 11 residues. Germline V CDR1 and CDR2: DFQATT, SNEGSKA (reference sequence). V lost 7 bases to trimming and J lost 6 bases, with 13 bases between them. The CDR3, as DNA: TGCAGTGTAAGATCAGACGGCGAGCAGTACTTC. Amino acid sequence: CSVRSDGEQYF.

The chain recombines TRBV2 with TRBJ1-5; possible D gene TRBD1, 5 bases. The CDR3 length is 13 residues. Germline V gene sequence: CDR1 SNHLY, CDR2 FYNNEI. The V end was cut by 6 bases, the J end by 4 bases, with 10 bases between. CDR3 region: CASRDDSNQPQHF. Written as DNA, the CDR3 is TGTGCCAGCAGGGACGACAGTAATCAGCCCCAGCATTTT.

By frequency in the sample, this clone is medium-sized. The chain uses TRBV7-2 and TRBJ2-1; unclear D gene. Trimming shortened V by 4 bases and J by 10 bases, and 20 bases separated the two germline ends. CDR1 SGHTA and CDR2 FQGNSA come from the germline V gene. The CDR3 length is 15 residues. DNA for the CDR3: TGTGCCAGCAGCTCCCCGGGTGGGCAAGCTAAGGAGCAGTTCTTC. It is translated as CASSSPGGQAKEQFF.

The chain recombines TRBV13 with TRBJ2-1; D is unresolved. CDR1 and CDR2 (germline): PRHDT, FYEKMQ (reference sequence). This CDR3 is 15 amino acids long. Trimming stripped 3 bases from V and 0 bases from J, with 9 bases between. CDR3 DNA sequence: TGTGCCAGCAGCTTGGACCCTGGCTCCTACAATGAGCAGTTCTTC. Its translation is CASSLDPGSYNEQFF.

V usage is TRBV4-3 and J usage is TRBJ2-7; 11 nucleotides agree with TRBD2. Germline V lookup: CDR1 LGHNA, CDR2 YSLEER. V shed 1 base and J 3 bases; nucleotides not matched to a gene: 2. The CDR3 spans 15 residues. The CDR3 spells CASSQATSGVYEQYF. In DNA form, the CDR3 reads TGCGCCAGCAGCCAAGCGACTAGCGGGGTCTACGAGCAGTACTTC.

This sequence joins TRBV6-5 and TRBJ2-2; 10 bases are a match to TRBD1. The V gene end was trimmed by 6 bases and the J gene end by 7 bases; junction bases not matched to a gene: 5. Germline V CDR1 and CDR2: MNHEY, SVGAGI. The CDR3 is made up of 14 amino acids. The CDR3 DNA reads TGTGCCAGCAGGACAGGGGGCGCGGGCGGGGAGCTGTTTTTT. Its translation: CASRTGGAGGELFF.

This rearrangement joins TRBV29-1 to TRBJ2-7, with D maybe TRBD1 (6 bases). The CDR3 runs to 13 residues. The V and J ends lost 4 bases and 3 bases respectively, with 13 bases between them. The V gene's germline CDR1 is SQVTM and CDR2 ANQGSEA. The DNA of the CDR3 is TGCAGCGTTGTAGAGGGGGTGGACTACGAGCAGTACTTC. As protein: CSVVEGVDYEQYF.

The chain couples TRBV29-1 to TRBJ2-5; D might be TRBD2 (5 bases). V was pared by 7 bases and J by 1 base, with 16 bases between. Germline assignment: CDR1 SQVTM and CDR2 ANQGSEA. This CDR3 is 14 amino acids long. CDR3 sequence reads: CSAQHSGSQETQYF. The DNA for the CDR3 is TGCAGCGCCCAGCACTCGGGGAGCCAAGAGACCCAGTACTTC.

The rearrangement joins TRBV29-1 to TRBJ1-2, with a weak D call TRBD1 (5 bases). The V end was cut by 7 bases, the J end by 4 bases, with 13 bases between. CDR1 and CDR2 (germline): SQVTM, ANQGSEA. This CDR3 is 12 amino acids long. The CDR3 region is CSGVQGSYGYTF. CDR3 in DNA: TGCAGCGGGGTCCAGGGCAGCTATGGCTACACCTTC.

The chain has TRBV30 and TRBJ1-2; D remains ambiguous. Looked up from germline, CDR1 is GTSNPN and CDR2 is SVGIG (reference sequence). V lost 1 base and J 6 bases, leaving 6 bases between the germline ends. The length of the CDR3 is 11 residues. The CDR3 loop reads CAWSEGNGYTF. The DNA of the CDR3 is TGTGCCTGGAGTGAAGGCAATGGCTACACCTTC.

This clone was recorded a few times. The rearrangement uses TRBV7-2 and TRBJ1-2; D unclear. There are 14 residues in the CDR3. CDR1 and CDR2 (germline): SGHTA, FQGNSA. Trimming removed 4 bases at V and 5 bases at J, with 14 bases between. The CDR3 nucleotides read TGTGCCAGCAGCTCGTCTGCGTCTCTGTATGGCTACACCTTC. Protein product: CASSSSASLYGYTF. Filled out from reference TRBV7-2 and TRBJ1-2, the complete variable domain reads GAGVSQSPSNKVTEKGKDVELRCDPISGHTALYWYRQSLGQGLEFLIYFQGNSAPDKSGLPSDRFSAERTGGSVSTLTIQRTQQEDSAVYLCASSSSASLYGYTFGSGTRLTVV.

This chain uses TRBV29-1 with TRBJ2-2, with D uncertain. This CDR3 region has 12 residues. The ends were cut back, 7 bases at V and 4 bases at J, with 10 bases in the middle. Germline V lookup: CDR1 SQVTM, CDR2 ANQGSEA. The CDR3 sequence is CSGAASTGELFF. CDR3 nucleotides: TGCAGCGGCGCCGCTAGCACCGGGGAGCTGTTTTTT.

The CDR3 DNA is TGCGCCAGCAGCTTGGGAGTGACCCCCGATAATGAAAAACTGTTTTTT. It specifies CASSLGVTPDNEKLFF. The chain carries TRBV5-1 and TRBJ1-4; D is unclear. V was shortened by 0 bases and J by 4 bases, with 13 bases between the two germline ends. There are 16 residues in the CDR3. CDR1 is SGHRS and CDR2 is YFSETQ in the germline V gene.

The CDR3 here is CASSLGSTGQETQYF. As DNA, the CDR3 is TGTGCCAGCAGCTTGGGATCGACAGGGCAAGAGACCCAGTACTTC. The genes are TRBV11-3 and TRBJ2-5; 7 bases map to TRBD1. V shed 3 bases, J shed 2 bases, and the junction held 6 bases outside the gene matches. The CDR3 totals 15 residues. Germline-derived CDR1 and CDR2 are SGHNT and YENEEA.